The sequence of this T cell receptor (beta chain) was determined in a study of CD8+ T cells in alopecia areata. Looking at the study overall: Treatment comprised oral tofacitinib, 5 to 10 mg twice daily, in treated patients.

Isolated RNA was reverse transcribed into cDNA used as the sequencing template. TCRdb's copy holds only in-frame clones and misses some; the assay was immunoSEQ multiplex PCR. The sample lists 200,000 to 250,000 clones, 57% occurring once. This CDR3 region has 12 residues. Germline assignment: CDR1 MNHEY and CDR2 SVGAGI. Unmatched junction bases numbered 5, after V lost 11 bases and J lost 2 bases. The V gene is TRBV6-5, the J gene TRBJ2-7; 8 bases align to TRBD1. The sequence derives from a human donor with alopecia areata. Here the sequenced sample was CD4+ T cells sorted from blood, taken at week 0. Here the CDR3 reads CAAGQGPYEQYF. In nucleotides, the CDR3 is TGTGCCGCCGGACAGGGCCCCTACGAGCAGTACTTC.